These 27 T cell receptor beta chains share one sample of origin, sequenced in a study of shared clonotypes between healthy human individuals. Some clones are missing from TCRdb's copy, which holds only in-frame ones; the method was immunoSEQ multiplex PCR. Of some 2.4 million clones in the sample, 93% are singletons; the top ten hold 0.36%. The specimen was naive CD4+ T cells from PBMCs. Subset denoted: CD45RA+ positively selected. The receptors were gathered from a young man in good health. Some clones in this sample may be carry-over from other donors' samples.

The chain links TRBV6-1 to TRBJ1-1; 9 bases line up with TRBD1. Germline V lookup: CDR1 MNHNS, CDR2 SASEGT. CDR3 length: 14 residues. After removal of 3 bases from V and 5 bases from J, the junction contained 4 bases not matched to a gene. CDR3 coding DNA: TGTGCCAGCAGTGAGGGGACAGGGTGGACTGAAGCTTTCTTT. This translates into CASSEGTGWTEAFF.

This chain joins TRBV2 and TRBJ2-4; a possible D gene is TRBD2 (5 bases). Per germline, CDR1 SNHLY and CDR2 FYNNEI. The CDR3 extends over 13 amino acids. Trimming took off 8 bases at V and 5 bases at J, with 13 bases between the two ends. The CDR3 reads CASGRVAQNIQYF. In DNA, the CDR3 is TGTGCCAGCGGGCGGGTAGCGCAAAACATTCAGTACTTC. The variable domain in full, completed from reference TRBV2 and TRBJ2-4, reads EPEVTQTPSHQVTQMGQEVILRCVPISNHLYFYWYRQILGQKVEFLVSFYNNEISEKSEIFDDQFSVERPDGSNFTLKIRSTKLEDSAMYFCASGRVAQNIQYFGAGTRLSVL.

This clone was seen a single time. The chain is built from TRBV6-6 and TRBJ1-1, with D maybe TRBD1 (6 bases). Trimming left V 0 bases short and J 5 bases short, with 10 bases between. There are 14 residues in the CDR3. Germline V CDR1 and CDR2: MNHNY, SVGAGI (reference sequence). CDR3 loop: CASSYSAQGTEAFF. The CDR3 coding sequence is TGTGCCAGCAGTTACTCGGCCCAGGGGACTGAAGCTTTCTTT.

The chain combines TRBV19 with TRBJ1-5; D uncertain. Germline-derived CDR1 and CDR2 are LNHDA and SQIVND (reference sequence). Trimming pared 7 bases from V and 6 bases from J, leaving 22 bases between. The CDR3 is 16 amino acids. The CDR3 spells CASTMRWVRSGQPQHF. As DNA, the CDR3 is TGTGCCAGTACCATGAGGTGGGTTAGGAGCGGTCAGCCCCAGCATTTT.

V usage is TRBV5-1 and J usage is TRBJ2-5; D is uncertain. Germline CDR1 is SGHRS and CDR2 is YFSETQ. Trimming took 1 base from V and 1 from J, leaving 8 bases between them. There are 14 residues in the CDR3. Here the CDR3 reads CASSLFSVQETQYF. CDR3 DNA: TGCGCCAGCAGCTTGTTCAGCGTCCAAGAGACCCAGTACTTC.

The chain combines TRBV7-9 with TRBJ2-5, with 9 bases lining up with TRBD1. Germline V gene sequence: CDR1 SEHNR, CDR2 FQNEAQ (reference sequence). After removal of 8 bases from V and 1 base from J, the junction contained 8 bases not matched to a gene. The CDR3 contains 15 residues. CDR3 region: CASARGTGRQETQYF. DNA of the CDR3: TGTGCCAGCGCACGTGGGACAGGGCGCCAAGAGACCCAGTACTTC.

The rearrangement uses TRBV7-3 and TRBJ1-1; D gene ambiguous. The germline gives CDR1 SGHTA, CDR2 FQGTGA. V lost 3 bases and J lost 3, with 11 bases in between. The CDR3 extends over 14 amino acids. For the CDR3, the DNA is TGTGCCAGCAGCTTGAGTACCGCTCACACTGAAGCTTTCTTT. Amino acid sequence: CASSLSTAHTEAFF.

Points on this clone: This same CDR3 is encoded by further DNA sequences in the sample. The V call is TRBV6-5, the J call TRBJ2-3, with a tentative D call TRBD2 (6 bases). Looked up from germline, CDR1 is MNHEY and CDR2 is SVGAGI. The CDR3 is 15 residues long. Trimming took 2 bases from V and 0 from J, leaving 9 bases between them. CDR3 region: CASSYRDSSTDTQYF. The CDR3 nucleotides are TGTGCCAGCAGTTACCGGGACTCCAGCACAGATACGCAGTATTTT.

The chain couples TRBV5-1 to TRBJ1-1; no firm D call. Trimming took off 4 bases at V and 1 base at J, with 14 bases between the two ends. Germline V lookup: CDR1 SGHRS, CDR2 YFSETQ. The CDR3 has 15 amino acids. This CDR3 is CASSIQGSGNTEAFF. Written as DNA, the CDR3 is TGCGCCAGCAGCATTCAAGGGAGTGGGAACACTGAAGCTTTCTTT.

A word on this clone: The sample has other DNA sequences that encode this CDR3 too. This chain links TRBV18 with TRBJ2-5; D not resolved. The CDR3 is made up of 11 amino acids. Germline CDR1 and CDR2: KGHSH and LQKENI. Trimming pared 5 bases from V and 2 bases from J, leaving 3 bases between. This chain's CDR3 is CASSGQETQYF. As DNA, the CDR3 is TGTGCCAGCTCAGGGCAAGAGACCCAGTACTTC.

This chain uses TRBV10-3 with TRBJ2-4, with D perhaps matching TRBD2 (6 bases). The CDR3 consists of 16 residues. V was shortened by 3 bases and J by 1 base, with 13 bases between the two germline ends. Germline assignment: CDR1 ENHRY and CDR2 SYGVKD. CDR3 DNA sequence: TGTGCCATCAGTGACGTGGGCGGGATTGCCAAAAACATTCAGTACTTC. This sequence encodes CAISDVGGIAKNIQYF.

The chain links TRBV4-1 to TRBJ2-7; D may correspond to TRBD1 or TRBD2 (5 bases each). Germline CDR1 and CDR2: MGHRA and YSYEKL. The CDR3 runs to 14 residues. V lost 9 bases and J 2 bases, leaving 17 bases between the germline ends. CDR3 coding DNA: TGCGCCAGTTCGTCGGGGCCACTTACCTACGAGCAGTACTTC. Translation: CASSSGPLTYEQYF.

This sequence joins TRBV27 and TRBJ2-7; D might be TRBD2 (5 bases). The CDR3 is 16 amino acids. The V gene's germline CDR1 is MNHEY and CDR2 SMNVEV (reference sequence). V gave up 2 bases and J gave up 4 bases, with 18 bases separating them. The CDR3 here is CASSLISFGVPYEQYF. In DNA form, the CDR3 reads TGTGCCAGCAGTTTAATTTCTTTCGGGGTCCCTTACGAGCAGTACTTC.

The chain recombines TRBV2 with TRBJ1-1; 9 nucleotides agree with TRBD1. J gave up 11 bases and V 1 base, and 5 bases lay outside the gene matches. The CDR3 is 13 amino acids. Germline V gene lookup returns CDR1 SNHLY and CDR2 FYNNEI. The DNA for the CDR3 is TGTGCCAGCAGTGAAGAGGGACAGGGACCGGCTTTCTTT. Protein: CASSEEGQGPAFF.

This chain joins TRBV19 and TRBJ2-7; 7 bases map to TRBD1. Germline assignment: CDR1 LNHDA and CDR2 SQIVND (reference sequence). This CDR3 contains 15 residues. The V gene end was trimmed by 3 bases and the J gene end by 0 bases; junction bases not matched to a gene: 5. The CDR3 DNA is TGTGCCAGTAGTATTTCAGGGGGAAGCTCCTACGAGCAGTACTTC. It translates to CASSISGGSSYEQYF.

This chain joins TRBV7-9 and TRBJ2-2, with TRBD2 matching 12 bases. Per germline, CDR1 SEHNR and CDR2 FQNEAQ (reference sequence). The CDR3 loop spans 17 amino acids. The trim removed 0 bases at V and 6 bases at J, leaving 5 bases unmatched. The CDR3 DNA reads TGTGCCAGCAGCTTAGCGGTGGCTAGCGGGAGGGCCGGGGAGCTGTTTTTT. Translating it yields CASSLAVASGRAGELFF.

The genes are TRBV28 and TRBJ2-3; D is unresolved. The germline V gene encodes CDR1 MDHEN and CDR2 SYDVKM. Trimming took 3 bases from V and 2 from J, leaving 9 bases between them. CDR3 size: 14 residues. CDR3 protein: CASSFNGNTDTQYF. The CDR3 DNA follows: TGTGCCAGCAGTTTCAATGGTAACACAGATACGCAGTATTTT.

The V gene is TRBV5-1, the J gene TRBJ2-7, with a weak D call TRBD2 (6 bases). The CDR3 spans 15 residues. Between the trimmed V and J ends, which lost 0 bases and 6 bases, there was a span of 16 bases. Germline assignment: CDR1 SGHRS and CDR2 YFSETQ. Here the CDR3 reads CASSLEGGNGGEQYF. CDR3 nucleotide sequence: TGCGCCAGCAGCTTGGAAGGCGGGAATGGCGGCGAGCAGTACTTC.

This chain joins TRBV2 and TRBJ1-5; D gene unclear. Trimming took off 6 bases at V and 4 bases at J, with 10 bases between the two ends. The CDR3 contains 13 residues. The germline gives CDR1 SNHLY, CDR2 FYNNEI. CDR3 loop: CASSPDFNQPQHF. As DNA, the CDR3 is TGTGCCAGCAGCCCCGATTTTAATCAGCCCCAGCATTTT.

This chain links TRBV7-9 with TRBJ2-7; TRBD1 matches at 8 bases. Trimming at V came to 5 bases and at J to 6 bases, leaving 9 bases not matched to a gene. CDR1 SEHNR and CDR2 FQNEAQ come from the germline V gene (reference sequence). The length of the CDR3 is 14 residues. Written as DNA, the CDR3 is TGTGCCAGCAGCCCAGACAGGGGCATATTCGAGCAGTACTTC. Protein sequence: CASSPDRGIFEQYF.

V is TRBV4-1 and J is TRBJ2-2; D gene uncertain. Germline V gene data show CDR1 as MGHRA and CDR2 as YSYEKL. The CDR3 runs 12 residues. The germline V and J ends were trimmed by 6 bases and 4 bases, with 6 bases remaining between them. The CDR3 here is CASRLLTGELFF. As DNA, the CDR3 is TGCGCCAGCAGGCTTCTCACCGGGGAGCTGTTTTTT.

V gene TRBV15 combines with J gene TRBJ1-4; 8 bases align to TRBD1. CDR1 is LNHNV, CDR2 YYDKDF, per germline (reference sequence). The CDR3 extends over 16 amino acids. With V trimmed by 2 bases and J by 4 bases, 6 bases remained unmatched. CDR3: CATSRSGTGVNEKLFF. In DNA, the CDR3 is TGTGCCACCAGCAGATCTGGGACAGGAGTTAATGAAAAACTGTTTTTT.

This clone was seen a single time. V usage is TRBV7-3 and J usage is TRBJ2-7; 13 nucleotides align to TRBD2. The CDR3 is 18 amino acids. Per the germline V gene, CDR1 is SGHTA and CDR2 is FQGTGA. V shed 8 bases and J 7 bases; nucleotides not matched to a gene: 20. CDR3 sequence: CASSLGGLAGSPLSEQYF. DNA of the CDR3: TGTGCCAGCTCCCTAGGGGGACTAGCGGGAAGTCCCCTCTCAGAGCAGTACTTC.

The chain links TRBV5-1 to TRBJ1-4; 7 bases map to TRBD1. The V segment lost 2 bases and the J segment 8 bases; nucleotides outside the gene matches: 6. Germline CDR1 reads SGHRS; CDR2 reads YFSETQ. The CDR3 is 14 amino acids. The CDR3 DNA follows: TGCGCCAGCAGCTTAGGCAGGGGGGAAGAAAAACTGTTTTTT. It codes for CASSLGRGEEKLFF.

The chain has TRBV28 and TRBJ1-1; maybe TRBD1 (6 bases). This CDR3 comprises 15 residues. The germline V gene has CDR1 MDHEN and CDR2 SYDVKM. Trimming left V 5 bases short and J 0 bases short, with 13 bases between. Written as DNA, the CDR3 is TGTGCCAGCAGTCCCGTTGACAGGCTGAACACTGAAGCTTTCTTT. Its protein product is CASSPVDRLNTEAFF.

This rearrangement joins TRBV6-1 to TRBJ2-7; D call uncertain. This CDR3 spans 15 amino acids. Germline assignment: CDR1 MNHNS and CDR2 SASEGT. V was clipped by 0 bases and J by 7 bases, with 16 bases between them. CDR3 nucleotides: TGTGCCAGCAGTGAAGCTGGCCGTGCGGCGAAGGAGCAGTACTTC. Amino acids: CASSEAGRAAKEQYF.

This rearrangement joins TRBV6-5 to TRBJ1-3, with D perhaps TRBD1 (6 bases). This CDR3 has 14 amino acids. Trimming left V 5 bases short and J 3 bases short, with 11 bases between. Germline CDR1 MNHEY, CDR2 SVGAGI. The CDR3 loop reads CASSKQGIGNTIYF. The CDR3 nucleotides read TGTGCCAGCAGTAAGCAGGGGATTGGAAACACCATATATTTT.